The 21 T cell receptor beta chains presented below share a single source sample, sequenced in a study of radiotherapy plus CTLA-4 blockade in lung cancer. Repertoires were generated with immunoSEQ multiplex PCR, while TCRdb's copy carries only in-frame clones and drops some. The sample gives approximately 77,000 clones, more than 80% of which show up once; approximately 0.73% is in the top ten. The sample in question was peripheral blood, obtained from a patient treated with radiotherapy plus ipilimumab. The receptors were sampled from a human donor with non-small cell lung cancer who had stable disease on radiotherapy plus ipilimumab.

Here the CDR3 reads CASSLAPTGSGYGYTF. The CDR3 DNA is TGTGCCAGCAGCTTAGCTCCTACAGGGAGCGGCTATGGCTACACCTTC. The J gene is TRBJ1-2, the V gene TRBV11-2; D may be TRBD1 (6 bases). Germline loops: CDR1 SGHAT, CDR2 FQNNGV. The CDR3 has 16 amino acids. V dropped 1 base and J dropped 4 bases, with 16 bases sitting between them.

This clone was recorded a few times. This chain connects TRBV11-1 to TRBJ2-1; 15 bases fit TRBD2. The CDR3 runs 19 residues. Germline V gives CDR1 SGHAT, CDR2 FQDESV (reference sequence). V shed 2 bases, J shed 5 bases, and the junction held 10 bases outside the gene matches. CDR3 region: CASSLWTGTSGRPNNEQFF. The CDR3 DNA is TGTGCCAGCAGCTTATGGACCGGGACTAGCGGGAGGCCAAACAATGAGCAGTTCTTC.

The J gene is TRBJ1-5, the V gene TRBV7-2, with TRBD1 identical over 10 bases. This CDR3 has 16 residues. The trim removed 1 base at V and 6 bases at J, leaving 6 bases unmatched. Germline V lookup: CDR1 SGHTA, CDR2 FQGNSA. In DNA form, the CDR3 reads TGTGCCAGCAGCTTAGATGGGACAGGGGACTTTCAGCCCCAGCATTTT. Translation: CASSLDGTGDFQPQHF.

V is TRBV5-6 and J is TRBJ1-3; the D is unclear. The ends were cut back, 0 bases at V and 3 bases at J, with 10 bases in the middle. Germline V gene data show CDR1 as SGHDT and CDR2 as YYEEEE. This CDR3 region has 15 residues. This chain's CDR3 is CASSLVGNGGNTIYF. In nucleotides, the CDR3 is TGTGCCAGCAGCTTGGTGGGGAATGGTGGAAACACCATATATTTT.

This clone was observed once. The CDR3 region is CASSLWGQGRETQYF. DNA of the CDR3: TGTGCCAGCAGTTTATGGGGACAGGGCCGAGAGACCCAGTACTTC. This sequence joins TRBV28 and TRBJ2-5; 9 bases fit TRBD1. Trimming took 0 bases from V and 4 from J; bases not matched to a gene: 3. The germline gives CDR1 MDHEN, CDR2 SYDVKM. The CDR3 length is 15 residues.

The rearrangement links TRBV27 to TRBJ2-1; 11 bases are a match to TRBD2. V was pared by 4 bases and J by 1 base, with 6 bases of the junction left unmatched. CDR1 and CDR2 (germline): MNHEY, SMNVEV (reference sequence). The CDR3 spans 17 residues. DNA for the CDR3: TGTGCCAGCAGTTCGACTAGGACTAGCGGGTCCTACAATGAGCAGTTCTTC. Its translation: CASSSTRTSGSYNEQFF.

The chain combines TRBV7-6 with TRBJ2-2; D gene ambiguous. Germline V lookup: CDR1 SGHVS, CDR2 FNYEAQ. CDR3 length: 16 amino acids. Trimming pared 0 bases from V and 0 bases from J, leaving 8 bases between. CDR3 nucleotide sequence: TGTGCCAGCAGCTTAGCACCGAGCGCGAACACCGGGGAGCTGTTTTTT. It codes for CASSLAPSANTGELFF. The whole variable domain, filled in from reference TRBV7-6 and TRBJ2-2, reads GAGVSQSPRYKVTKRGQDVALRCDPISGHVSLYWYRQALGQGPEFLTYFNYEAQQDKSGLPNDRFSAERPEGSISTLTIQRTEQRDSAMYRCASSLAPSANTGELFFGEGSRLTVL.

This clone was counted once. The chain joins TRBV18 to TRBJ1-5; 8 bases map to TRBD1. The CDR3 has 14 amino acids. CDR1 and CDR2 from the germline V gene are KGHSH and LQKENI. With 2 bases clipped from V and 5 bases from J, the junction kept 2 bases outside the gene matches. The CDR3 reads CASSPKTGDQPQHF. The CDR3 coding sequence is TGTGCCAGCTCACCAAAGACAGGGGATCAGCCCCAGCATTTT.

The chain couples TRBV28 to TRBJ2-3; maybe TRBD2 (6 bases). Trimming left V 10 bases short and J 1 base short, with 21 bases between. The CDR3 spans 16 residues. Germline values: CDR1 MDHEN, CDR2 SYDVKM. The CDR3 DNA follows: TGTGCCACCGGTGGCCTTCGTGAGCGGGGCACAGATACGCAGTATTTT. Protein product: CATGGLRERGTDTQYF.

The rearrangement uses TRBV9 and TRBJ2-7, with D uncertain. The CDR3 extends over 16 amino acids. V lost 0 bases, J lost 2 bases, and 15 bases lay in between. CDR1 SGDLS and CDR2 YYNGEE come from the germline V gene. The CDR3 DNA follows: TGTGCCAGCAGCGTAGCCATGACACCTACCACCTACGAGCAGTACTTC. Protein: CASSVAMTPTTYEQYF. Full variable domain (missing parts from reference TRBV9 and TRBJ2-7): DSGVTQTPKHLITATGQRVTLRCSPRSGDLSVYWYQQSLDQGLQFLIQYYNGEERAKGNILERFSAQQFPDLHSELNLSSLELGDSALYFCASSVAMTPTTYEQYFGPGTRLTVT.

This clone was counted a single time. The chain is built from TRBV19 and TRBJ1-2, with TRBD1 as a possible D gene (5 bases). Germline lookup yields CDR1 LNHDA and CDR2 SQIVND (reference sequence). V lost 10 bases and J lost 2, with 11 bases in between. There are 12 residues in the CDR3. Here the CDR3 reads CATRGSNYGYTF. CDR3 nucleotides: TGTGCCACCCGGGGGAGCAACTATGGCTACACCTTC.

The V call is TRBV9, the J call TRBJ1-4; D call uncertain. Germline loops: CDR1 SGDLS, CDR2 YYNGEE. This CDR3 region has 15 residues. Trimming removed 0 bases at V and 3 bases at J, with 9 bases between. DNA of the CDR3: TGTGCCAGCAGCGTAGACTTGCGGCCTAATGAAAAACTGTTTTTT. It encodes CASSVDLRPNEKLFF.

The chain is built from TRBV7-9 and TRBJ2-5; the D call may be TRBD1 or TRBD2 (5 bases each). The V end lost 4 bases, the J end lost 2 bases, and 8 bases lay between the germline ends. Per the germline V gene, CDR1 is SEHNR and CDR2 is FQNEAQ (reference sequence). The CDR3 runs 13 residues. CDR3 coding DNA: TGTGCCAGCAGCTCCGGGACGCAAGAGACCCAGTACTTC. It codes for CASSSGTQETQYF. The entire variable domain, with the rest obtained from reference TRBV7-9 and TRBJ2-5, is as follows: DTGVSQNPRHKITKRGQNVTFRCDPISEHNRLYWYRQTLGQGPEFLTYFQNEAQLEKSRLLSDRFSAERPKGSFSTLEIQRTEQGDSAMYLCASSSGTQETQYFGPGTRLLVL.

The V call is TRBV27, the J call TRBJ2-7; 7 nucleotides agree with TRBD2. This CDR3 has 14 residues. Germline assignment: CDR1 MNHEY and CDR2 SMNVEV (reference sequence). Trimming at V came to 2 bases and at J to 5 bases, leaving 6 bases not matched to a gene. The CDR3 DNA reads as TGTGCCAGCAGTTTAGCGGGAGTCTTTCACGAGCAGTACTTC. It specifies CASSLAGVFHEQYF.

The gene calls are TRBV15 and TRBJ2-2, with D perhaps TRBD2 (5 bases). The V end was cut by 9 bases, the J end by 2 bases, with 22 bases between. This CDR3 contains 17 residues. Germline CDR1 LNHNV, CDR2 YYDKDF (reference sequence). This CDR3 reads CATTDGLTGTNTGELFF. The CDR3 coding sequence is TGTGCCACTACGGACGGGTTAACGGGAACCAACACCGGGGAGCTGTTTTTT.

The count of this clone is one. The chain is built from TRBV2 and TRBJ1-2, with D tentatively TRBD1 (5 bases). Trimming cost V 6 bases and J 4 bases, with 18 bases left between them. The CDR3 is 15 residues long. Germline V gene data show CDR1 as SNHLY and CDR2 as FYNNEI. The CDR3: CASSPPTGRGYGYTF. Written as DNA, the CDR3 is TGTGCCAGCAGCCCCCCCACAGGTAGGGGCTATGGCTACACCTTC. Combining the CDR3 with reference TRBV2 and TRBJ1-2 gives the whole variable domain EPEVTQTPSHQVTQMGQEVILRCVPISNHLYFYWYRQILGQKVEFLVSFYNNEISEKSEIFDDQFSVERPDGSNFTLKIRSTKLEDSAMYFCASSPPTGRGYGYTFGSGTRLTVV.

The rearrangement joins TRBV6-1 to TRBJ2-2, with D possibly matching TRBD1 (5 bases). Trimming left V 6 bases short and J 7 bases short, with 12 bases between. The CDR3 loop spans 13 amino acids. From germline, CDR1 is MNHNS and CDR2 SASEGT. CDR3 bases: TGTGCCAGCAGGGCAGGGTGGGGCGGGGAGCTGTTTTTT. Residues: CASRAGWGGELFF.

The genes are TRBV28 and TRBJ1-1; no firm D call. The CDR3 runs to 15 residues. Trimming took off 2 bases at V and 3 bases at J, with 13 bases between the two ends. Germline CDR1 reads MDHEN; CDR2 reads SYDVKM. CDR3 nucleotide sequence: TGTGCCAGCAGTTTAAGCACGGGATCGCACACTGAAGCTTTCTTT. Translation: CASSLSTGSHTEAFF.

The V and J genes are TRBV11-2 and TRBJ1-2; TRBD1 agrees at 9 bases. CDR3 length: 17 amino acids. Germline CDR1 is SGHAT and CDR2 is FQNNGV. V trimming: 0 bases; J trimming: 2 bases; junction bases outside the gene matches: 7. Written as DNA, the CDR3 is TGTGCCAGCAGCTTAGATCTGGGACAGGGAAAGAACTATGGCTACACCTTC. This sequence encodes CASSLDLGQGKNYGYTF.

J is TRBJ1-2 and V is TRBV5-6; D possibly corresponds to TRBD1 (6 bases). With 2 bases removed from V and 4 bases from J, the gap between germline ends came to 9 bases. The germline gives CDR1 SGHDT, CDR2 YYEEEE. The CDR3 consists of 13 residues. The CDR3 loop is CASSFTGTYGYTF. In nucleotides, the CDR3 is TGTGCCAGCAGCTTTACAGGGACCTATGGCTACACCTTC.

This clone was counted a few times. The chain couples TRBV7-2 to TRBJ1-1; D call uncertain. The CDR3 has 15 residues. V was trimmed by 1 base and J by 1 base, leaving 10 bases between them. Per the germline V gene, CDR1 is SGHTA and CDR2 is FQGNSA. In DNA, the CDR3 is TGTGCCAGCAGCTTAGGGCCCCGACCGAACACTGAAGCTTTCTTT. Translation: CASSLGPRPNTEAFF.